These 12 T cell receptor beta chains came from one sample sequenced in a study of technical replicates of blood from several donors (dated by TCRdb to 2015 to 2018). Libraries were built with the immunoSEQ multiplex PCR assay. TCRdb holds this immuneACCESS table with in-frame rearrangements only. Some clones are missing; in checked studies, unresolved V genes explain under half, and the rest has no known cause. In this sample the table shows approximately 59,000 clones, around 85% of which occur a single time. The ten largest clones add up to approximately 5.4% of the sample. The sample taken for sequencing was PBMCs. These receptors all stem from a human donor in good health. Some clones in this sample may be carry-over from other donors' samples.

This rearrangement joins TRBV11-2 to TRBJ1-4; D might be TRBD1 (5 bases). V was clipped by 2 bases and J by 3 bases, with 19 bases between them. The CDR3 spans 18 residues. CDR1 and CDR2 from the germline V gene are SGHAT and FQNNGV. The CDR3 DNA reads as TGTGCCAGCAGCTTAAACGGGCGGGGGTTAAGTGCTAATGAAAAACTGTTTTTT. This gives the protein CASSLNGRGLSANEKLFF.

The chain employs TRBV9 and TRBJ1-2; no firm D call. The CDR3 totals 15 residues. Germline CDR1 SGDLS, CDR2 YYNGEE. Deletions cut 0 bases from V and 6 bases from J, with 15 bases between. CDR3 region: CASSVDPGNSDGYTF. The CDR3 DNA reads as TGTGCCAGCAGCGTAGATCCGGGGAACTCTGATGGCTACACCTTC.

This sequence joins TRBV5-4 and TRBJ1-2, with a weak D call TRBD1 (6 bases). The V end lost 1 base, the J end lost 7 bases, and 23 bases lay between the germline ends. CDR1 is SGHNT, CDR2 YYREEE, per germline (reference sequence). This CDR3 is 17 amino acids long. The CDR3 loop reads CASSLSGRGRGVSGYTF. For the CDR3, the DNA is TGTGCCAGCAGCTTGTCGGGTCGGGGCAGGGGAGTATCTGGCTACACCTTC.

The rearrangement links TRBV6-6 to TRBJ1-1; a possible D gene is TRBD1 (6 bases). CDR1 and CDR2 (germline): MNHNY, SVGAGI (reference sequence). The CDR3 extends over 14 amino acids. Trimming shortened V by 6 bases and J by 5 bases, and 16 bases separated the two germline ends. The CDR3 is CASSRGGRGTEAFF. The DNA of the CDR3 is TGTGCCAGCAGCCGCGGTGGGAGGGGGACTGAAGCTTTCTTT.

This clone has more than one count but fewer than ten. The chain uses TRBV11-3 and TRBJ1-2; a possible D gene is TRBD1 (6 bases). Between the trimmed V and J ends, which lost 1 base and 4 bases, there was a span of 13 bases. This CDR3 has 15 residues. The germline V gene has CDR1 SGHNT and CDR2 YENEEA. The CDR3 protein is CASSLAGQTSYGYTF. The DNA of the CDR3 is TGTGCCAGCAGCTTAGCCGGACAGACTTCCTATGGCTACACCTTC.

The DNA of the CDR3 is TGTGCCACCAGCAGAGGTAGCCAGAGCAATCAGCCCCAGCATTTT. Translation: CATSRGSQSNQPQHF. The chain is built from TRBV15 and TRBJ1-5, with D unresolved. Per germline, CDR1 LNHNV and CDR2 YYDKDF (reference sequence). Between the trimmed V and J ends, which lost 1 base and 1 base, there was a span of 8 bases. The length of the CDR3 is 15 residues.

V and J are TRBV2 and TRBJ2-5; a weak D match, TRBD1 (5 bases). Germline loops: CDR1 SNHLY, CDR2 FYNNEI. The CDR3 is 15 amino acids. Trimming removed 7 bases at V and 5 bases at J, with 20 bases between. The CDR3 here is CASNGASNVVETQYF. For the CDR3, the DNA is TGTGCCAGCAATGGGGCGTCGAATGTCGTCGAGACCCAGTACTTC.

The chain carries TRBV7-3 and TRBJ2-1, with unresolved D. Per germline, CDR1 SGHTA and CDR2 FQGTGA. The germline V and J ends were trimmed by 2 bases and 2 bases, with 10 bases remaining between them. The CDR3 has 15 residues. In DNA form, the CDR3 reads TGTGCCAGCAGCTTATCGAGGCGCCCCTACAATGAGCAGTTCTTC. Protein product: CASSLSRRPYNEQFF.

The V call is TRBV4-2, the J call TRBJ2-7; 13 bases agree with TRBD2. Germline V gene data show CDR1 as LGHNA and CDR2 as YNFKEQ. J was trimmed by 9 bases and V by 5 bases; bases with no gene match: 16. The CDR3 length is 17 residues. The CDR3 loop reads CASSKRTSGGAAMGQYF. The DNA of the CDR3 is TGTGCCAGCAGCAAGCGGACTAGCGGGGGCGCAGCTATGGGGCAGTACTTC.

The table lists this clone with a count of one. The chain carries TRBV7-9 and TRBJ2-3; TRBD2 matches at 11 bases. Germline CDR1 SEHNR, CDR2 FQNEAQ (reference sequence). This CDR3 is 16 amino acids long. V was pared by 5 bases and J by 4 bases, with 8 bases of the junction left unmatched. In nucleotides, the CDR3 is TGTGCCAGCAGCCCGAATAGCGGGGGGGTTGCAGATACGCAGTATTTT. This sequence encodes CASSPNSGGVADTQYF. Combining the CDR3 with reference TRBV7-9 and TRBJ2-3 gives the whole variable domain DTGVSQNPRHKITKRGQNVTFRCDPISEHNRLYWYRQTLGQGPEFLTYFQNEAQLEKSRLLSDRFSAERPKGSFSTLEIQRTEQGDSAMYLCASSPNSGGVADTQYFGPGTRLTVL.

The chain joins TRBV5-8 to TRBJ2-1; a possible D gene is TRBD1 (6 bases). This CDR3 has 15 amino acids. Per germline, CDR1 SGHTS and CDR2 YDEGEE. V was pared by 0 bases and J by 9 bases, with 16 bases between. The CDR3 sequence: CASSLVGQLRGEQFF. CDR3 sequence (DNA): TGTGCCAGCAGCTTGGTAGGACAGCTTAGGGGTGAGCAGTTCTTC. Drawing the rest from reference TRBV5-8 and TRBJ2-1, the complete variable domain is EAGVTQSPTHLIKTRGQQATLRCSPISGHTSVYWYQQALGLGLQFLLWYDEGEERNRGNFPPRFSGRQFPNYSSELNVNALELEDSALYLCASSLVGQLRGEQFFGPGTRLTVL.

This clone was detected once. The V gene is TRBV2, the J gene TRBJ2-5; D gene unclear. This CDR3 is built from 13 residues. Germline CDR1 and CDR2: SNHLY and FYNNEI. Deletions cut 1 base from V and 0 bases from J, with 3 bases between. The CDR3 sequence: CASSEVNQETQYF. CDR3 sequence (DNA): TGTGCCAGCAGTGAAGTTAACCAAGAGACCCAGTACTTC. The full variable domain, completed using reference TRBV2 and TRBJ2-5, is EPEVTQTPSHQVTQMGQEVILRCVPISNHLYFYWYRQILGQKVEFLVSFYNNEISEKSEIFDDQFSVERPDGSNFTLKIRSTKLEDSAMYFCASSEVNQETQYFGPGTRLLVL.